These T cell receptor beta chains were read from a single sample in a study of T cell changes during pregnancy in multiple sclerosis. TCRdb's table, derived via immunoSEQ multiplex PCR, lists solely in-frame clones and lacks some. The sample shows under 100,000 clones, less than 95% of them seen only once. Material: peripheral blood, obtained in the first trimester of pregnancy. Receptor source: a female donor in good health, enrolled as a control in a pregnancy study. Both conserved end residues are part of each CDR3.

j_gene	v_gene	CDR3aa
TRBJ2-5	TRBV11-2	CASSPGTSGGAWGETQYF
TRBJ1-5	TRBV28	CASSSGQEGRPQHF
TRBJ2-2	TRBV7-9	CASSLSGNTGELFF
TRBJ2-1	TRBV6-1	CASSEVFLASTYNEQFF
TRBJ2-7	TRBV27	CASSLSRPYEQYF
TRBJ2-1	TRBV4-3	CASSQGGGSYNEQFF
TRBJ1-2	TRBV4-3	CASSQSRTGTSYYGYTF
TRBJ1-3	TRBV7-2	CASSTGTSGNTIYF
TRBJ2-7	TRBV5-1	CASSLAYRRENRNEQYF
TRBJ2-5	TRBV10-3	CAISLGQGGETQYF
TRBJ2-3	TRBV5-1	CASSTLAGGPTDTQYF
TRBJ2-1	TRBV2	CASSEVTSGANEQFF
TRBJ1-2	TRBV28	CASSLGGNNYGYTF
TRBJ1-6	TRBV18	CASSPNPQFGSYNSPLHF
TRBJ2-2	TRBV7-9	CASSFRTSGGVNTGELFF
TRBJ1-4	TRBV5-6	CASSFRSGLGEKLFF
TRBJ1-5	TRBV7-2	CASSYTGTANQPQHF
TRBJ1-4	TRBV27	CASSSQGATNEKLFF
TRBJ1-2	TRBV14	CASSQLRGTYGYTF
TRBJ1-2	TRBV19	CASSIGDMGANYGYTF
TRBJ1-1	TRBV11-2	CASSSDRGAEAFF
TRBJ2-7	TRBV29-1	CSVAQGASYEQYF
TRBJ2-5	TRBV5-6	CASSAGGAGWTQYF
TRBJ1-1	TRBV9	CASSGTGGHTEAFF
TRBJ1-5	TRBV7-2	CASSLGLPQEGPQHF
TRBJ2-1	TRBV7-6	CASIWGQGWSPNEQFF
TRBJ2-2	TRBV6-5	CASSYSRGPNTGELFF
TRBJ2-7	TRBV4-3	CASSQGELYEQYF
TRBJ2-2	TRBV4-3	CASTSSGGGVGELFF
TRBJ2-3	TRBV4-3	CASSQDVGDSYTDTQYF
TRBJ1-1	TRBV27	CASSSRGGTEAFF
TRBJ1-6	TRBV18	CASSGAGGNSPLHF
TRBJ1-2	TRBV9	CASQSLMGYTF
TRBJ1-2	TRBV29-1	CSSGTGEGYTF
TRBJ1-3	TRBV5-6	CASTLDRASGNTIYF
TRBJ2-7	TRBV7-2	CASSLSHYEQYF
TRBJ1-1	TRBV6-5	CASSNLPQGEAFF
TRBJ2-7	TRBV6-1	CASSGWAVSYEQYF
TRBJ1-6	TRBV6-4	CASRLQGNSYNSPLHF
TRBJ2-7	TRBV2	CASSEVGDTPSYEQYF
TRBJ1-1	TRBV14	CASSLQGYTEAFF
TRBJ1-1	TRBV30	CAWTRIGVNTEAFF
TRBJ1-2	TRBV6-5	CASSGVTGEDYGYTF
TRBJ2-2	TRBV7-2	CASSPTGGPGELFF
TRBJ1-2	TRBV10-1	CASSQYTGNTF
TRBJ1-4	TRBV18	CASSSYQGAPNEKLFF
TRBJ1-6	TRBV4-3	CAVYLRRLNSPLHF
TRBJ2-5	TRBV6-4	CASSDGGGGDQETQYF
TRBJ1-4	TRBV7-9	CASSLALGGQFNEKLFF